This T cell receptor (beta chain) was sequenced for a study of control samples from healthy donors and cancer patients. Libraries were prepared by immunoSEQ multiplex PCR; TCRdb keeps only in-frame clonotypes and omits some of them. This table has nearly 40,000 clones, more than 85% appearing once. This TCR came from a woman between 50 and 59 years old in good health. The sequenced material came from blood.

The CDR3 is CASSTGQGVNQPQHF. The CDR3 DNA reads TGTGCCAGCTCAACGGGACAGGGGGTCAATCAGCCCCAGCATTTT. The rearrangement joins TRBV18 to TRBJ1-5, with 11 bases aligning to TRBD1. Trimming cost V 5 bases and J 3 bases; bases outside gene matches: 3. The CDR3 extends over 15 amino acids. The germline CDR1 and CDR2 sequences are KGHSH and LQKENI.